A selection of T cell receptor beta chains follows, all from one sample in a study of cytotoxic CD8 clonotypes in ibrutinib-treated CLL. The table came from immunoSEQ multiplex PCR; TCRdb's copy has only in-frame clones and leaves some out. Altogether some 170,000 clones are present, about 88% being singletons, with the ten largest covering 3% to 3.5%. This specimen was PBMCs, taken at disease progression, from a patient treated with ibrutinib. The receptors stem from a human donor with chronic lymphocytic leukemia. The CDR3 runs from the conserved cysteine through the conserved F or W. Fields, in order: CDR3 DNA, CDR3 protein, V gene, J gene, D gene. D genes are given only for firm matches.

TGTGCCAGCAGCTTTCGGAACTCGAACACCGGGGAGCTGTTTTTT	CASSFRNSNTGELFF	TRBV7-9	TRBJ2-2	NA
TGTGCCAGCTCACCGGGGTATAATGAAAAACTGTTTTTT	CASSPGYNEKLFF	TRBV18	TRBJ1-4	NA
TGCGCCAGCAGCCCACGAATGGGGGGGCGGTTGGGACGGAACACTGAAGCTTTCTTT	CASSPRMGGRLGRNTEAFF	TRBV5-1	TRBJ1-1	NA
TGTGCCAGCTCACCAGGGACTAGCGGGAGCGGGTCCTACGAGCAGTACTTC	CASSPGTSGSGSYEQYF	TRBV18	TRBJ2-7	TRBD2
TGCGCCAGCAGCTTGGAAACGGATAACTATGGCTACACCTTC	CASSLETDNYGYTF	TRBV5-1	TRBJ1-2	NA
TGCGCCAGCAGCCCCCAACCAACAGGGGCCGGGGAGCTGTTTTTT	CASSPQPTGAGELFF	TRBV4-3	TRBJ2-2	TRBD1
TGCGCCAGCAGCGCAGGACTGATCTACGAGCAGTACTTC	CASSAGLIYEQYF	TRBV5-1	TRBJ2-7	NA
TGTGCCAGCAGTTATAAGGGAGGAGGGTACAATGAGCAGTTCTTC	CASSYKGGGYNEQFF	TRBV6-6	TRBJ2-1	NA
TGTGCCAGCAGAGAGACCGGGACACTCAAAGAGACCCAGTACTTC	CASRETGTLKETQYF	TRBV2	TRBJ2-5	NA
TGTGCCAGCTCACGACAGGGCCCAGAGAGCTCCTACAATGAGCAGTTCTTC	CASSRQGPESSYNEQFF	TRBV18	TRBJ2-1	TRBD1
TGCGCCAGCAGCTCCCCGGGACAGGAATATGGCTACACCTTC	CASSSPGQEYGYTF	TRBV5-1	TRBJ1-2	TRBD1
TGCGCCAGCAGCGCAACAGGGTCAGGCGAAAAACTGTTTTTT	CASSATGSGEKLFF	TRBV5-1	TRBJ1-4	NA
TGTGCCAGCAGCTTAGCGCTGTCCGGCGGGAGAAGTCGCGAGCAGTACTTC	CASSLALSGGRSREQYF	TRBV7-2	TRBJ2-7	TRBD2
TGTGCCAGCAGTTTCTGGTCCGAGCGGGAGCGCCAAGAGACCCAGTACTTC	CASSFWSERERQETQYF	TRBV27	TRBJ2-5	TRBD2
TGTGCCAGCAGCTTAGCTTCGGCCATAGCCGGGAGCTCCTACAATGAGCAGTTCTTC	CASSLASAIAGSSYNEQFF	TRBV13	TRBJ2-1	NA